Listed below are T cell receptor beta chains from one sample, sequenced in a study of blood T cell repertoires in COVID-19. Using immunoSEQ multiplex PCR, the repertoire was profiled, and TCRdb retains in-frame clones only, with some absent. The sample has around 12,000 clones, just over 85% seen once; the top ten hold less than 35%. The specimen was peripheral blood. These receptors were obtained from a human donor in a cohort sampled during active COVID-19. The CDR3 runs from the conserved cysteine through the conserved F or W. A D gene is named only where the DNA matches it firmly.

cdr3_nt,cdr3_aa,j_call,v_call,d_call
TGCGCCAGCAGTTTCAGAATTGACAGGGGTTTGAACACTGAAGCTTTCTTT,CASSFRIDRGLNTEAFF,TRBJ1-1,TRBV5-1,TRBD1
TGTGCCACCAGTGATTCCCTATACCGCGGGGGAGGCACAGATACGCAGTATTTT,CATSDSLYRGGGTDTQYF,TRBJ2-3,TRBV24-1,TRBD2
TGTGCCAGTAGCTCGGGACAGACCGGGGAGCTGTTTTTT,CASSSGQTGELFF,TRBJ2-2,TRBV19,TRBD1
TGTGCCAGCAGCTACGGGACACCTAATTCACCCCTCCACTTT,CASSYGTPNSPLHF,TRBJ1-6,TRBV5-5,-
TGTGCCAGCAGCCAAACAGGGGCAAGGGGTCGGGATACGCAGTATTTT,CASSQTGARGRDTQYF,TRBJ2-3,TRBV7-3,TRBD1
TGTGCCAGCAGCTTAGATTGGACAGGGACTCAATATGGCTACACCTTC,CASSLDWTGTQYGYTF,TRBJ1-2,TRBV7-2,TRBD1
TGTGCCAGCAGTTCGCTCCAGGGAGGTGAGCAGTTCTTC,CASSSLQGGEQFF,TRBJ2-1,TRBV6-5,-
TGTGCCAGCAGTTTAAGTCGCGGGGTACTCAATACGCAGTATTTT,CASSLSRGVLNTQYF,TRBJ2-3,TRBV28,-
TGTGCCAGCAGCGAATACGGCGGGAGAGAGCGCAATGAGCAGTTCTTC,CASSEYGGRERNEQFF,TRBJ2-1,TRBV9,TRBD2
TGTGCCAGCAGCTTGGGGCCCTCTAGCGGAGAGACCCAGTACTTC,CASSLGPSSGETQYF,TRBJ2-5,TRBV7-2,TRBD2
TGTGCCAGCAGTCCGTACAATGAGCAGTTCTTC,CASSPYNEQFF,TRBJ2-1,TRBV2,-
TGTGCCAGCAGCACCGCTCCCGGGACAGGGAAATCACCCCTCCACTTT,CASSTAPGTGKSPLHF,TRBJ1-6,TRBV21-1,-
TGCGCCAGCAGCTTAGCAGGGTTGGCTGAAGCTTTCTTT,CASSLAGLAEAFF,TRBJ1-1,TRBV5-1,-
TGTGCCAGCAGTTACTCGGGTTCCTTGCGGGGCGGGTCGATGACCCAGTACTTC,CASSYSGSLRGGSMTQYF,TRBJ2-5,TRBV6-2/TRBV6-3,-
TGTGCCATCTCTTCGGGATCCTTGAACTATGGCTACACCTTC,CAISSGSLNYGYTF,TRBJ1-2,TRBV10-3,-
TGTGCCAGCAGGCGCCGACAGGGGGCCATTCAGTACTTC,CASRRRQGAIQYF,TRBJ2-4,TRBV6-5,TRBD1
TGTGCCAGCAGCTTAGTGGGGGGGAGCACAGATACGCAGTATTTT,CASSLVGGSTDTQYF,TRBJ2-3,TRBV7-2,TRBD2
TGTGCCAGCAGCTTGTATGACACAGGGGGCAGTACCTACGAGCAGTACTTC,CASSLYDTGGSTYEQYF,TRBJ2-7,TRBV5-6,TRBD1
TGCGCCAGCAGCTTGGAGGTTGGGACAGGGGGTTCACCCCTCCACTTT,CASSLEVGTGGSPLHF,TRBJ1-6,TRBV5-1,TRBD1
TGTGCCAGCAGCCCAAGCGGGGGATACACAGATACGCAGTATTTT,CASSPSGGYTDTQYF,TRBJ2-3,TRBV4-2,TRBD2
TGTGCCAGTACAAATCCTAGCGGGAGTGGCTCCTACAATGAGCAGTTCTTC,CASTNPSGSGSYNEQFF,TRBJ2-1,TRBV19,TRBD2
TGTGCCAGCAGTTACGACGGGGATAGTGGCTACACCTTC,CASSYDGDSGYTF,TRBJ1-2,TRBV6-6,-
TGTGCCTGGAGTGTTGGGACAGACTTTTACAATGAGCAGTTCTTC,CAWSVGTDFYNEQFF,TRBJ2-1,TRBV30,TRBD1
TGCGCCAGCAGTGAGATATCAGGGTCCTACAATGAGCAGTTCTTC,CASSEISGSYNEQFF,TRBJ2-1,TRBV10-1,-
TGTGCCAGCACGGGACAGGGAGCGGATACGCAGTATTTT,CASTGQGADTQYF,TRBJ2-3,TRBV2,TRBD1
TGCGCCAGCAGCATAGGGACAGGGGAGCCCCAGCATTTT,CASSIGTGEPQHF,TRBJ1-5,TRBV5-1,TRBD1
TGTGCCAGCAGCCGGACAGGGGTGAACACTGAAGCTTTCTTT,CASSRTGVNTEAFF,TRBJ1-1,TRBV5-4,TRBD1
TGTGCCTGGAGTCTCCAGGGGGACACTGAAGCTTTCTTT,CAWSLQGDTEAFF,TRBJ1-1,TRBV30,TRBD1
TGTGCCAGCAGCCAAGGAGAGAGGAATGAGCAGTTCTTC,CASSQGERNEQFF,TRBJ2-1,TRBV3-1/TRBV3-2,-
TGTGCTAGCAGCCATGTAGCGGGGGCTAGGGGTGAGCAGTTCTTC,CASSHVAGARGEQFF,TRBJ2-1,TRBV7-7,TRBD2